A selection of T cell receptor beta chains follows, all from one sample in a study of blood T cell repertoires in COVID-19. Profiled with immunoSEQ multiplex PCR; TCRdb holds only in-frame clones, not every one. This table holds fewer than 150,000 clones, over 80% found once. Source material: peripheral blood. The receptor source for this set is a woman in her fifties or sixties with acute or convalescent COVID-19. CDR3s include the opening cysteine and the closing phenylalanine or tryptophan.

>TRBV6-6|TRBJ1-2
CASRTTDYGYTF
>TRBV7-9|TRBJ1-6
CASSTTGGFAYNSPLHF
>TRBV7-2|TRBJ2-3
CASSSGLYTDTQYF
>TRBV15|TRBJ2-6
CATSRGDRVNVGANVLTF
>TRBV9|TRBJ2-1
CASSVEGGRYGNEQFF
>TRBV2|TRBJ1-2
CASSETGGGYTF
>TRBV9|TRBJ2-3
CASSADSATDTQYF
>TRBV28|TRBJ2-7
CASCGAHSYEQYF
>TRBV5-1|TRBJ2-3
CASSSGQGRAPDTQYF
>TRBV29-1|TRBJ1-1
CSVEEEGGLGTEAFF
>TRBV7-8|TRBJ2-7
CASSLVSGGASEQYF
>TRBV7-8|TRBJ2-5
CASRNRAQETQYF
>TRBV7-2|TRBJ2-3
CASSSTFRAGATDTQYF
>TRBV5-6|TRBJ1-1
CASSLQGLTEAFF
>TRBV6-5|TRBJ2-2
CASKGGGSTGELFF
>TRBV3-1/TRBV3-2|TRBJ2-7
CASRGTGYYEQYF
>TRBV28|TRBJ2-1
CASSPGQDNEQFF
>TRBV25-1|TRBJ1-4
CASSVDSEKLFF
>TRBV19|TRBJ2-1
CASSMEGLASSYNEQFF
>TRBV19|TRBJ1-1
CAIKTGIEAFF
>TRBV19|TRBJ2-3
CASRTTAGGGLNTQYF
>TRBV25-1|TRBJ2-1
CASSEQGRNEQFF
>TRBV7-9|TRBJ2-7
CASSLAGLAGVRLYF
>TRBV18|TRBJ2-5
CATKAGVQETQYF
>TRBV24-1|TRBJ1-2
CATSRDGYGYTF
>TRBV28|TRBJ2-1
CASSLGASGRVLDEQFF
>TRBV7-8|TRBJ1-2
CASSSQGYGYTF
>TRBV19|TRBJ1-5
CASRPRDSLPPQHF
>TRBV30|TRBJ1-4
CAWSPSPSGGLFF